What follows are 27 T cell receptor beta chains derived from one specimen sequenced in a study of blood T cell repertoires in COVID-19 (dated by TCRdb to 2020 to 2022). Libraries were built with the immunoSEQ multiplex PCR assay. Sourced from immuneACCESS, this table was stored by TCRdb with only in-frame sequences that have V and J called. A share of the clones is absent; for the studies checked, an unresolved V gene accounts for under half, and the remainder has no known explanation. The sample records about 250,000 clones, about nine tenths of which are singletons. The ten biggest clones cover 1.5% to 2% of the sample. Sequencing was done on a sample of PBMCs or T cells enriched from blood (not recorded which). These receptors were collected from a man in his forties who had recovered from COVID-19.

The genes are TRBV7-2 and TRBJ1-1; D may be TRBD1 (5 bases). The V gene lost 3 bases and the J gene lost 0 bases, with 8 bases spanning the gap. The CDR3 extends over 14 amino acids. Looked up from germline, CDR1 is SGHTA and CDR2 is FQGNSA. The CDR3 nucleotides are TGTGCCAGCAGCTTCTGGGGCTTGAACACTGAAGCTTTCTTT. This codes for CASSFWGLNTEAFF.

This clone has just one count. The chain couples TRBV6-1 to TRBJ1-5; the match to TRBD1 covers 8 bases. The V gene's germline CDR1 is MNHNS and CDR2 SASEGT. The V and J ends lost 0 bases and 7 bases, in that order; junction bases with no gene match: 5. The CDR3 has 15 amino acids. The CDR3 nucleotides read TGTGCCAGCAGTGAAGCCGCCAGGGGGCAACAGCCCCAGCATTTT. Translating gives CASSEAARGQQPQHF.

This chain links TRBV7-2 with TRBJ2-7, with a weak D call TRBD2 (6 bases). CDR1 is SGHTA, CDR2 FQGNSA, per germline. Trimming removed 1 base from V and 3 bases from J, with 10 bases in between. The CDR3 is made up of 14 amino acids. In DNA, the CDR3 is TGTGCCAGCAGCTTAGACCGGGGGAACTACGAGCAGTACTTC. Translating gives CASSLDRGNYEQYF.

The chain carries TRBV19 and TRBJ2-3; 11 nucleotides match TRBD2. CDR1 is LNHDA and CDR2 is SQIVND in the germline V gene (reference sequence). The V and J ends lost 7 bases and 2 bases, in that order; junction bases with no gene match: 11. This CDR3 comprises 17 residues. CDR3 residues: CASKGTPGLAVTDTQYF. The DNA of the CDR3 is TGTGCCAGTAAGGGAACTCCGGGACTAGCGGTCACAGATACGCAGTATTTT.

The V gene is TRBV6-5, the J gene TRBJ2-5; TRBD2 aligns across 8 bases. This CDR3 contains 14 residues. Losses at the gene ends were 4 bases for V and 5 bases for J; bases not matched to a gene: 6. Germline-derived CDR1 and CDR2 are MNHEY and SVGAGI. DNA of the CDR3: TGTGCCAGCAGTTCCCTGGGACTAGGGGAGACCCAGTACTTC. Residues: CASSSLGLGETQYF.

The gene calls are TRBV7-3 and TRBJ2-1; TRBD2 agrees at 11 bases. The V and J ends lost 4 bases and 6 bases, in that order; junction bases with no gene match: 8. CDR1 and CDR2 (germline): SGHTA, FQGTGA. CDR3 length: 16 residues. In nucleotides, the CDR3 is TGTGCCAGCAGCTCATCTAGCGGGGGGCCCTTCAATGAGCAGTTCTTC. Encoded protein: CASSSSSGGPFNEQFF. Full variable domain (outside the CDR3, taken from reference TRBV7-3 and TRBJ2-1): GAGVSQTPSNKVTEKGKYVELRCDPISGHTALYWYRQSLGQGPEFLIYFQGTGAADDSGLPNDRFFAVRPEGSVSTLKIQRTERGDSAVYLCASSSSSGGPFNEQFFGPGTRLTVL.

This clone was recorded only once. The gene calls are TRBV30 and TRBJ1-5, with a possible D match to TRBD1 (6 bases). The germline V gene encodes CDR1 GTSNPN and CDR2 SVGIG (reference sequence). The CDR3 has 15 residues. Trimming took 0 bases from V and 2 from J, leaving 11 bases between them. The CDR3 protein is CAWSVPSGGNQPQHF. CDR3 DNA sequence: TGTGCCTGGAGTGTACCGTCAGGGGGCAATCAGCCCCAGCATTTT.

The genes are TRBV7-2 and TRBJ1-3; 8 bases map to TRBD1. This CDR3 comprises 16 residues. Germline-derived CDR1 and CDR2 are SGHTA and FQGNSA. V lost 6 bases to trimming and J lost 3 bases; unmatched junction nucleotides: 10. The CDR3 DNA is TGTGCCAGCAGGAGGACAGGGATTTGGGGTGGAAACACCATATATTTT. This encodes CASRRTGIWGGNTIYF.

The V call is TRBV4-1, the J call TRBJ2-2, with D hard to call. This CDR3 is built from 14 residues. The germline gives CDR1 MGHRA, CDR2 YSYEKL. The V end was cut by 9 bases, the J end by 2 bases, with 13 bases between. Written as DNA, the CDR3 is TGCGCCAGTTCTTGGGCTACCAACACCGGGGAGCTGTTTTTT. Translated: CASSWATNTGELFF.

The genes are TRBV3-1 (or the pseudogene TRBV3-2) and TRBJ2-2; 13 bases map to TRBD2. Trimming at V came to 3 bases and at J to 8 bases, leaving 6 bases not matched to a gene. The CDR3 extends over 16 amino acids. Germline-derived CDR1 and CDR2 are LGHDT and YNNKEL (reference sequence). Here the CDR3 reads CASSQAGTSGIGELFF. The CDR3 DNA reads as TGTGCCAGCAGCCAGGCCGGGACTAGCGGGATAGGGGAGCTGTTTTTT.

This rearrangement joins TRBV7-9 to TRBJ2-1; D perhaps matches TRBD2 (6 bases). V lost 0 bases and J 5 bases, leaving 20 bases between the germline ends. From germline, CDR1 is SEHNR and CDR2 FQNEAQ (reference sequence). The CDR3 extends over 18 amino acids. CDR3 in DNA: TGTGCCAGCAGCTTAGCCGGGGGAGTTTATGCTGGGGACAATGAGCAGTTCTTC. Protein product: CASSLAGGVYAGDNEQFF.

The genes are TRBV28 and TRBJ1-5, with TRBD1 identical over 8 bases. V trimming: 8 bases; J trimming: 6 bases; junction bases outside the gene matches: 9. Germline CDR1 reads MDHEN; CDR2 reads SYDVKM. This CDR3 has 14 residues. The CDR3 DNA follows: TGTGCCAGCCGCCTGACAGGGGAAGGTCAGCCCCAGCATTTT. It is translated as CASRLTGEGQPQHF.

The genes are TRBV9 and TRBJ2-1; 11 bases match TRBD2. CDR1 is SGDLS, CDR2 YYNGEE, per germline. V was pared by 0 bases and J by 6 bases, with 2 bases of the junction left unmatched. This CDR3 contains 15 residues. In DNA, the CDR3 is TGTGCCAGCAGCGTAGAGCTAGCGGGAGGCAATGAGCAGTTCTTC. Protein product: CASSVELAGGNEQFF.

The sample holds one count of this clone. V is TRBV11-2 and J is TRBJ2-1, with 8 bases fitting TRBD2. Germline assignment: CDR1 SGHAT and CDR2 FQNNGV. The ends lost 5 bases at V and 10 bases at J; junction bases unmatched: 1. The CDR3 loop spans 11 amino acids. The CDR3 sequence is CASSPSGEQFF. The CDR3 bases are TGTGCCAGCAGCCCTAGCGGGGAGCAGTTCTTC.

V usage is TRBV29-1 and J usage is TRBJ1-3; 8 bases are a match to TRBD1. This CDR3 comprises 11 residues. Germline V gene lookup returns CDR1 SQVTM and CDR2 ANQGSEA. Trimming removed 5 bases from V and 15 bases from J; junction bases left unmatched: 9. The CDR3, as DNA: TGCAGCGTTCTCTCCCGGGACAGGCAATATTTT. As protein: CSVLSRDRQYF.

The chain has TRBV10-3 and TRBJ2-2; 14 bases match TRBD2. Per germline, CDR1 ENHRY and CDR2 SYGVKD. The ends lost 6 bases at V and 2 bases at J; junction bases unmatched: 5. The CDR3 is 17 residues long. The CDR3 loop reads CAIRGTSGGQNTGELFF. DNA of the CDR3: TGTGCCATCAGGGGGACTAGCGGGGGCCAAAACACCGGGGAGCTGTTTTTT.

The J gene is TRBJ2-5, the V gene TRBV10-3, with TRBD1 identical over 9 bases. The CDR3 runs to 15 residues. V trimming: 4 bases; J trimming: 0 bases; junction bases outside the gene matches: 3. The germline CDR1 and CDR2 sequences are ENHRY and SYGVKD. The CDR3 nucleotides are TGTGCCATCAGTGCTTGGGACAGGGACCAAGAGACCCAGTACTTC. As protein: CAISAWDRDQETQYF.

The genes are TRBV7-2 and TRBJ2-3, with 7 bases aligning to TRBD2. Germline-derived CDR1 and CDR2 are SGHTA and FQGNSA. The CDR3 extends over 16 amino acids. J gave up 6 bases and V 1 base, and 10 bases lay outside the gene matches. CDR3: CASSLVRDYFRDTQYF. The CDR3 nucleotides read TGTGCCAGCAGCTTAGTAAGGGACTACTTTCGGGATACGCAGTATTTT.

V gene TRBV7-9 combines with J gene TRBJ2-7; D call uncertain. V shed 4 bases and J shed 0 bases, with 10 bases lying between them. Germline CDR1 is SEHNR and CDR2 is FQNEAQ (reference sequence). This CDR3 has 14 amino acids. The chain's CDR3 is CASSSLEISYEQYF. CDR3 nucleotides: TGTGCCAGCAGCTCGTTAGAGATCTCCTACGAGCAGTACTTC.

The rearrangement joins TRBV6-5 to TRBJ2-1, with D possibly being TRBD1 (5 bases). The CDR3 consists of 15 residues. Germline V lookup: CDR1 MNHEY, CDR2 SVGAGI. Trimming stripped 3 bases from V and 5 bases from J, with 14 bases between. The CDR3, as DNA: TGTGCCAGCAGTTATGGCCGGACACTTAACAATGAGCAGTTCTTC. It encodes CASSYGRTLNNEQFF.

This clone has only one observation. V usage is TRBV19 and J usage is TRBJ1-4, with D possibly matching TRBD1 (5 bases). With 10 bases removed from V and 0 bases from J, the gap between germline ends came to 9 bases. Germline values: CDR1 LNHDA, CDR2 SQIVND (reference sequence). CDR3 length: 13 residues. Here the CDR3 DNA reads TGTGCCACCCGGGGGACAACTAATGAAAAACTGTTTTTT. Its protein is CATRGTTNEKLFF.

This rearrangement joins TRBV5-4 to TRBJ2-7; perhaps TRBD2 as D (6 bases). Germline lookup yields CDR1 SGHNT and CDR2 YYREEE (reference sequence). V lost 0 bases and J lost 7, with 14 bases in between. This CDR3 has 14 residues. In nucleotides, the CDR3 is TGTGCCAGCAGCTTGGAGCGAGCGGGCTGGGAGCAGTACTTC. Its protein product is CASSLERAGWEQYF.

The chain recombines TRBV28 with TRBJ1-6; D perhaps matches TRBD1 (5 bases). Trimming pared 7 bases from V and 7 bases from J, leaving 17 bases between. The CDR3 runs 15 residues. The V gene's germline CDR1 is MDHEN and CDR2 SYDVKM. The CDR3: CASNPYGGGNSPLHF. Here the CDR3 DNA reads TGTGCCAGCAACCCCTATGGGGGGGGGAATTCACCCCTCCACTTT.

CDR3 coding DNA: TGTGTCAGAAGCTTAAGAGGTCGAGCGTGGAGCACAGATACGCAGTATTTT. Protein product: CVRSLRGRAWSTDTQYF. The rearrangement uses TRBV7-5 and TRBJ2-3; the D call of TRBD2 is as the table states it, not checked on the DNA. TRBV7-5 represents a pseudogene. The CDR3 sequence is 17 residues long.

Here the CDR3 reads CASRAGVGDTQYF. The CDR3 nucleotides are TGCGCCAGCCGGGCGGGAGTAGGAGATACGCAGTATTTT. The gene calls are TRBV5-1 and TRBJ2-3; 7 bases are shared with TRBD2. The CDR3 has 13 residues. V lost 7 bases, J lost 5 bases, and 7 bases stayed unmatched. In germline, CDR1 is SGHRS, CDR2 YFSETQ.

This chain uses TRBV10-3 with TRBJ1-6, with D possibly TRBD1 on 5 matching bases. Trimming shortened V by 2 bases and J by 9 bases, and 11 bases separated the two germline ends. Germline values: CDR1 ENHRY, CDR2 SYGVKD. The CDR3 has 14 amino acids. The CDR3: CAISEGPGGSPLHF. DNA for the CDR3: TGTGCCATCAGTGAGGGGCCGGGGGGTTCACCCCTCCACTTT.

The J gene is TRBJ2-1, the V gene TRBV18, with 8 bases aligning to TRBD1. The V and J ends lost 5 bases and 7 bases, in that order; junction bases with no gene match: 7. The CDR3 totals 14 residues. Per germline, CDR1 KGHSH and CDR2 LQKENI. As DNA, the CDR3 is TGTGCCAGCTCATTCGACAGGGGTGGGAATGAGCAGTTCTTC. This translates into CASSFDRGGNEQFF.